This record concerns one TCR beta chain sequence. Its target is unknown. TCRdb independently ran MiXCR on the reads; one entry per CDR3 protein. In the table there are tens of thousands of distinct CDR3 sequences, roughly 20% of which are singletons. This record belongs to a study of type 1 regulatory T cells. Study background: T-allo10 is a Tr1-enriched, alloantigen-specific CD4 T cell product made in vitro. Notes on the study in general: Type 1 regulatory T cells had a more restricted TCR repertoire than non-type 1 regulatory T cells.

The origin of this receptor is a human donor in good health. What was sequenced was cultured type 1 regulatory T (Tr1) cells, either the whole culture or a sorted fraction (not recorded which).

CDR3 region: CSASSGSTGEQYF. CDR3 nucleotides: TGCAGTGCTTCTAGCGGGAGTACGGGCGAGCAGTACTTC. This chain joins TRBV20-1 and TRBJ2-7; 10 bases map to TRBD2. This CDR3 contains 13 residues. Trimming removed 5 bases from V and 6 bases from J; junction bases left unmatched: 7. Germline-derived CDR1 and CDR2 are DFQATT and SNEGSKA (reference sequence).